This T cell receptor beta chain came from a study of blood T cell repertoires in COVID-19. Study information: COVID-19 samples collected from the United States, Italy and Spain covered acute and convalescent phases.

The method was immunoSEQ multiplex PCR; TCRdb's version includes in-frame clones alone and lacks a portion of them. The sample lists roughly 180,000 clones, under 85% occurring once. V lost 4 bases and J lost 6; bases outside the gene matches: 3. Germline assignment: CDR1 SGHDN and CDR2 FVKESK. CDR3 size: 14 residues. V is TRBV14 and J is TRBJ1-6; 7 bases match TRBD1. This TCR was recovered from a man between 60 and 75 years old with active or convalescent COVID-19. Material: peripheral blood. DNA for the CDR3: TGTGCCAGCAGCCGTGGGACAGCTAATTCACCCCTCCACTTT. Translation: CASSRGTANSPLHF.